These T cell receptor beta chains were read from a single sample in a study of memory CD4+ T cells and cytomegalovirus serostatus. Only in-frame clones appear in the TCRdb table, and some are missing; sequencing was by immunoSEQ multiplex PCR. The sample gives 70,000 to 95,000 clones, approximately 80% of which show up once; around 0.78% is in the top ten. Sequencing was performed on memory CD4+ T cells from blood. These receptors originate from an adult in good health and CMV-seronegative. Both conserved end residues are part of each CDR3. D genes are given only for firm matches. Only some rows state a clone size, as once, few, many or a class for expanded clones.

CDR3aa	CDR3nt	v_gene	j_gene	abundance	d_gene
CASSSTSREQYF	TGTGCCAGCAGCTCCACTTCACGCGAGCAGTACTTC	TRBV7-2	TRBJ2-7	.	.
CASSLTPWGGYTF	TGTGCCAGCAGCTTAACGCCATGGGGTGGCTACACCTTC	TRBV7-8	TRBJ1-2	few	.
CASSQESNRGYTF	TGTGCCAGCAGCCAAGAATCGAATCGTGGCTACACCTTC	TRBV4-2	TRBJ1-2	few	.
CASRQGAGNTEAFF	TGTGCCAGCAGACAGGGGGCAGGAAACACTGAAGCTTTCTTT	TRBV6-1	TRBJ1-1	.	TRBD1
CASRSGGDYGYTF	TGTGCCAGTCGATCGGGAGGGGACTATGGCTACACCTTC	TRBV6-1	TRBJ1-2	.	.
CASSFFGRMNEQFF	TGTGCCAGCAGCTTTTTCGGCAGAATGAATGAGCAGTTCTTC	TRBV7-2	TRBJ2-1	.	.
CASSKGGDTPYGYTF	TGTGCCAGCAGCAAAGGAGGAGACACCCCCTATGGCTACACCTTC	TRBV21-1	TRBJ1-2	medium-sized	.
CASSPRMGIEEQYF	TGTGCCAGCTCACCACGTATGGGGATCGAGGAGCAGTACTTC	TRBV18	TRBJ2-7	.	.
CAISERTGQETQYF	TGTGCCATCAGTGAAAGGACAGGCCAAGAGACCCAGTACTTC	TRBV10-3	TRBJ2-5	.	TRBD1
CASSLVGSYEQYF	TGTGCCAGCAGCTTGGTCGGATCCTACGAGCAGTACTTC	TRBV5-4	TRBJ2-7	few	.
CASSRGLGDTEAFF	TGTGCCAGCAGCCGCGGCTTGGGGGACACTGAAGCTTTCTTT	TRBV5-4	TRBJ1-1	.	.
CASRDPGWDEKLFF	TGTGCCAGCAGGGACCCAGGCTGGGATGAAAAACTGTTTTTT	TRBV2	TRBJ1-4	.	.
CASSPRDGLQPQHF	TGTGCCAGCAGCCCCCGGGACGGCCTTCAGCCCCAGCATTTT	TRBV7-2	TRBJ1-5	.	.
CAWSMGLGELFF	TGTGCCTGGAGTATGGGGTTGGGGGAGCTGTTTTTT	TRBV30	TRBJ2-2	.	.
CASSLRTSGGTDTQYF	TGTGCCAGCAGCTTAAGGACTAGCGGGGGAACAGATACGCAGTATTTT	TRBV7-2	TRBJ2-3	.	TRBD2